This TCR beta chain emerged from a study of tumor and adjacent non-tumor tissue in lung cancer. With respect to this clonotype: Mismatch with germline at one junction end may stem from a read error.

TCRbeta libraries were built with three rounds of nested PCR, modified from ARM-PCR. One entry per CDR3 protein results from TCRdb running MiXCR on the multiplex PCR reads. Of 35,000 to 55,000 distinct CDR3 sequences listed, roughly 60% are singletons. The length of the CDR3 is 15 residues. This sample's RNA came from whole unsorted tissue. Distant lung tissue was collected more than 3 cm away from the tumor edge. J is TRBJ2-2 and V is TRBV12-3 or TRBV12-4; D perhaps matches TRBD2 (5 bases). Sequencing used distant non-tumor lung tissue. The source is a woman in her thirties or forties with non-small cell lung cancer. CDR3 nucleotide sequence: TGTGCCAGCGGTTTATCGGGAACGAACACTGGGGAGCTGTTTTTT. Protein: CASGLSGTNTGELFF.